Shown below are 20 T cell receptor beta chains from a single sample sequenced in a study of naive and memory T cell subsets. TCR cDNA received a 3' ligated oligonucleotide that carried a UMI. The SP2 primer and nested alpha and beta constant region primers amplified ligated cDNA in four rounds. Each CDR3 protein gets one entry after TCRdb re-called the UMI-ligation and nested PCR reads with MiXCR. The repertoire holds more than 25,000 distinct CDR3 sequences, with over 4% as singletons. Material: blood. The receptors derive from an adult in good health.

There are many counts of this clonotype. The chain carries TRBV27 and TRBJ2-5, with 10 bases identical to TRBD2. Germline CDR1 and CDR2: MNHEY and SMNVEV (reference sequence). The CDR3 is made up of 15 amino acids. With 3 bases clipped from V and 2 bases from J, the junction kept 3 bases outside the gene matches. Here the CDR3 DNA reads TGTGCCAGCAGTTTGGGAGCGGGAGGGCAAGAGACCCAGTACTTC. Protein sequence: CASSLGAGGQETQYF.

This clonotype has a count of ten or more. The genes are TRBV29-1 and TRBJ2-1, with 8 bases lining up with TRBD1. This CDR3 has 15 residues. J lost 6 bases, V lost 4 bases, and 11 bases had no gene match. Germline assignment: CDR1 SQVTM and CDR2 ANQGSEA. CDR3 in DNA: TGCAGCGTTGGGTCGAGGGACAGGAGGGGCAATGAGCAGTTCTTC. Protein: CSVGSRDRRGNEQFF.

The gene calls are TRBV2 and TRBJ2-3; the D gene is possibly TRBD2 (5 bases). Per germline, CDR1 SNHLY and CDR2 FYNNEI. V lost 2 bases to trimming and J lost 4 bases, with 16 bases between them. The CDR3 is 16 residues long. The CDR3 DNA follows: TGTGCCAGCAGTGAAATCCCCTGGTCGGAGGCAGATACGCAGTATTTT. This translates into CASSEIPWSEADTQYF.

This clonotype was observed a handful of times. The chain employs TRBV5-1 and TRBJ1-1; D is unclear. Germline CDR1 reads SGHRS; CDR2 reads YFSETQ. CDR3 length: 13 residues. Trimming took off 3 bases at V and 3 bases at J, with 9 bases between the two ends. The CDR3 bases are TGCGCCAGCAGCTCTCCAGGCCACACTGAAGCTTTCTTT. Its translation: CASSSPGHTEAFF.

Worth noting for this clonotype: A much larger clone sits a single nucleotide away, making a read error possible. The CDR3 bases are TGTGCCTGGGGAGGGATGGGAGGAGCTTTCTTT. Translation: CAWGGMGGAFF. The rearrangement uses TRBV30 and TRBJ1-1; D is undetermined. CDR3 length equals 11 residues. The germline V gene encodes CDR1 GTSNPN and CDR2 SVGIG (reference sequence). V lost 5 bases and J lost 10, with 14 bases in between. Using reference TRBV30 and TRBJ1-1 for the parts outside the CDR3, the full variable domain is SQTIHQWPATLVQPVGSPLSLECTVEGTSNPNLYWYRQAAGRGLQLLFYSVGIGQISSEVPQNLSASRPQDRQFILSSKKLLLSDSGFYLCAWGGMGGAFFGQGTRLTVV.

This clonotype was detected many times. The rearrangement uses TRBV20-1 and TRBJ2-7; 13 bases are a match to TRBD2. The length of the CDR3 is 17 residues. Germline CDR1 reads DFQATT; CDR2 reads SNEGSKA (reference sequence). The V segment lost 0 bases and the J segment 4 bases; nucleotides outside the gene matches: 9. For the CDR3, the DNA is TGCAGTGCTAGAGATATCGGACTAGCGGGAGTTGGGTACGAGCAGTACTTC. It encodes CSARDIGLAGVGYEQYF.

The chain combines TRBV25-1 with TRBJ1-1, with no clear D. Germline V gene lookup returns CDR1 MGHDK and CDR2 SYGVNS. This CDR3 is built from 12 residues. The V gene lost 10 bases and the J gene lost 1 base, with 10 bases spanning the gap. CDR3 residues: CATRAGNTEAFF. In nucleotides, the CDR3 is TGTGCCACCCGGGCCGGGAACACTGAAGCTTTCTTT.

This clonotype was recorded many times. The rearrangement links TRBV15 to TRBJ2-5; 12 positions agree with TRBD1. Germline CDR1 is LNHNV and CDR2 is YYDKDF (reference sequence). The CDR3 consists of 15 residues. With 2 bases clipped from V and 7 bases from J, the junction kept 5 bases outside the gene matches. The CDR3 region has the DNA TGTGCCACCAGCAGAACCGGGACAGGGGGCGGGACCCAGTACTTC. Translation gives CATSRTGTGGGTQYF.

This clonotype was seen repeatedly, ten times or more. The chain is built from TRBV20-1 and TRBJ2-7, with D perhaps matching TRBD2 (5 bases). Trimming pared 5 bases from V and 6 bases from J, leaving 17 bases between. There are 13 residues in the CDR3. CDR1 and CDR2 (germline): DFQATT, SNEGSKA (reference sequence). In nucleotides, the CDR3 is TGCAGTGCTCGGGCCGGCCCGAGGGCCGAGCAGTACTTC. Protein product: CSARAGPRAEQYF.

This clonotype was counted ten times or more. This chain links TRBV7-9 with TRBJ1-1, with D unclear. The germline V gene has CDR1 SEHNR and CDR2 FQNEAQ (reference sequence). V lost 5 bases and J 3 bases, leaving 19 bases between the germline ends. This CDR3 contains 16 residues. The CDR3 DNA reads TGTGCCAGCAGCCCCGAATTACTGAAACGGGACACTGAAGCTTTCTTT. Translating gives CASSPELLKRDTEAFF. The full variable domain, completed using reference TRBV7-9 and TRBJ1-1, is DTGVSQNPRHKITKRGQNVTFRCDPISEHNRLYWYRQTLGQGPEFLTYFQNEAQLEKSRLLSDRFSAERPKGSFSTLEIQRTEQGDSAMYLCASSPELLKRDTEAFFGQGTRLTVV.

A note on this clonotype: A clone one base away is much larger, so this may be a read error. For the CDR3, the DNA is TGCGCCAGCAGCTTGGGGGACAGGAGCACAGATACGCAGTATTTT. Protein product: CASSLGDRSTDTQYF. V and J are TRBV5-1 and TRBJ2-3; 8 bases line up with TRBD1. In germline, CDR1 is SGHRS, CDR2 YFSETQ. The CDR3 sequence is 15 residues long. The junction had 0 bases not matched to a gene; V was cut back by 0 bases and J by 0 bases.

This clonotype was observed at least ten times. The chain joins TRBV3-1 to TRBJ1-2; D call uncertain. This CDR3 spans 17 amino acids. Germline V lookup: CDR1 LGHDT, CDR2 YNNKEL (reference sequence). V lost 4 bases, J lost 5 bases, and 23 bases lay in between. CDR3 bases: TGTGCCAGCAGCCCCGGGAATATAATCCCAGGACCTTATGGCTACACCTTC. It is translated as CASSPGNIIPGPYGYTF. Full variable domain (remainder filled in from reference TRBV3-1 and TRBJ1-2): DTAVSQTPKYLVTQMGNDKSIKCEQNLGHDTMYWYKQDSKKFLKIMFSYNNKELIINETVPNRFSPKSPDKAHLNLHINSLELGDSAVYFCASSPGNIIPGPYGYTFGSGTRLTVV.

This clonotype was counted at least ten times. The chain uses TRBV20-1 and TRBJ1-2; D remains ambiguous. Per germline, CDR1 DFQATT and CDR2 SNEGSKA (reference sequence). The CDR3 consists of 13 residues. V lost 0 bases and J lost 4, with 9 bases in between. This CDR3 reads CSARDPGPYGYTF. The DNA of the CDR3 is TGCAGTGCTAGAGACCCTGGGCCCTATGGCTACACCTTC.

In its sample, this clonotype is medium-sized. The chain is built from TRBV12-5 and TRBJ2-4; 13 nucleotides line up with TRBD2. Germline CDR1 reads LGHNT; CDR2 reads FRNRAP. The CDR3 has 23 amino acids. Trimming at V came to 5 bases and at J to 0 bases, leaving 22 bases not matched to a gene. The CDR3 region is CASGPITVLAGGPNALAKNIQYF. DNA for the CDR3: TGTGCTAGTGGTCCCATCACCGTACTAGCGGGAGGGCCTAATGCCTTAGCCAAAAACATTCAGTACTTC.

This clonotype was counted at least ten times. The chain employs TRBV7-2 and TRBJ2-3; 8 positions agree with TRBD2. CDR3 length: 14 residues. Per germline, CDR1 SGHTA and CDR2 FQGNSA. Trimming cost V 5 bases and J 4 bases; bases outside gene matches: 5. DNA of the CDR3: TGTGCCAGCAGCGGGGGACTAGTAGCAGATACGCAGTATTTT. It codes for CASSGGLVADTQYF.

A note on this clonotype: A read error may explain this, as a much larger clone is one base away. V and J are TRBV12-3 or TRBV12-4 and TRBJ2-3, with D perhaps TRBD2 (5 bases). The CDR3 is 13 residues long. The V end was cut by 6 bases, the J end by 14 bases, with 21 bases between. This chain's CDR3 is CASRGNAGSRMYF. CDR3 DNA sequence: TGTGCCAGCAGGGGGAACGCGGGTAGCCGGATGTATTTT.

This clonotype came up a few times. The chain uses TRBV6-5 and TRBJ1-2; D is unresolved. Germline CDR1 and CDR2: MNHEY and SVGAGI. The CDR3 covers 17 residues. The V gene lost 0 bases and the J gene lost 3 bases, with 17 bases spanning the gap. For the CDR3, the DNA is TGTGCCAGCAGTTACTCGCAGGATCGGAACTGGGACTATGGCTACACCTTC. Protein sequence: CASSYSQDRNWDYGYTF.

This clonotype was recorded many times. Written as DNA, the CDR3 is TGTGCCATCAGTGAGTCGGGAGGCCTCGGCACAGATACGCAGTATTTT. Its translation: CAISESGGLGTDTQYF. The chain couples TRBV10-3 to TRBJ2-3; TRBD2 might be the D (6 bases). The CDR3 is made up of 16 amino acids. The germline V gene has CDR1 ENHRY and CDR2 SYGVKD. V gave up 0 bases and J gave up 1 base, with 11 bases separating them.

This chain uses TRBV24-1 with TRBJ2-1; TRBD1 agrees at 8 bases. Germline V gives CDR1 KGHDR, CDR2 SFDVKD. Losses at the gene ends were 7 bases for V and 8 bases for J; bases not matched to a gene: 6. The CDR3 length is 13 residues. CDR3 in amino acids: CATSDGQGHEQFF. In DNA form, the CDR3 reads TGTGCCACCAGCGACGGACAGGGCCATGAGCAGTTCTTC.

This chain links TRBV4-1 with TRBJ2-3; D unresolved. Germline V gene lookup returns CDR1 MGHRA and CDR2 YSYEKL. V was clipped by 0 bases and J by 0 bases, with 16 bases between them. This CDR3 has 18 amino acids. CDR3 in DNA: TGCGCCAGCAGCCAAGAAAGAATCGCTAGAACTAGCACAGATACGCAGTATTTT. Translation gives CASSQERIARTSTDTQYF.